A single T cell receptor beta chain is shown here with its context. Antigen unknown. The germline gives CDR1 SGHTA, CDR2 FQGNSA. The CDR3 has 14 residues. V was cut by 4 bases and J by 4 bases, with 8 bases left in between. This record comes from a study of blood T cells in healthy people across ages. Study as a whole: Template-switching capture recovered about one barcoded beta molecule per two T cells. Study-level findings and limits: Diversity was higher, and naive CD4+ cells more numerous, in long-lived donors than in aged donors.

A second PCR, run for about 6 to 11 cycles, used a sample-barcoded 5' primer plus a J-beta primer mix. With 12 random nucleotides, a template-switch adaptor tagged each individual cDNA molecule. Samples each returned at least 2.5 million CDR3-containing paired-end reads. TCRdb recomputed calls from the 5' RACE reads with MiXCR, one row per CDR3 protein. In the table there are about 680,000 distinct CDR3 sequences, about 52% of which are singletons. Sequences were obtained from blood. The sequence was collected from an older woman in good health. V gene TRBV7-2 combines with J gene TRBJ1-6, with no clear D. The CDR3 loop is CASSSDQYNSPLHF. CDR3 nucleotides: TGTGCCAGCAGCTCAGACCAGTATAATTCACCCCTCCACTTT.